The sequence of this T cell receptor (beta chain) was determined in a study of T cells in Graves' hyperthyroidism and ophthalmopathy. This clonotype was recorded many times. Its target is not known. Points from the study as a whole: Blood also carried most thyroid clonotypes expanded above 0.001.

In patients aged 18 to 65, hyperthyroidism was newly diagnosed, with duration under 2 months. Any symptoms of ophthalmopathy came after the first hyperthyroidism diagnosis, from which the blood sample dates. TCR beta CDR3 sequences were amplified from RNA transcripts. The HTBI set primed first-round TCR CDR3 RT-PCR. TCRdb processed the multiplex PCR reads anew with MiXCR; each CDR3 protein has one entry. This sample has approximately 370,000 distinct CDR3 sequences; about 18% occur once, and the top ten carry almost 35%. The germline V gene encodes CDR1 ENHRY and CDR2 SYGVKD. The CDR3 is 13 residues long. With V trimmed by 7 bases and J by 6 bases, 8 bases remained unmatched.

What was sequenced was blood. The rearrangement uses TRBV10-3 and TRBJ1-2, with 7 bases identical to TRBD1. The source is a woman aged 30 to 39 with Graves' hyperthyroidism that later progressed to Graves' ophthalmopathy. CDR3: CAITRQGGDGYTF. The CDR3 DNA reads as TGTGCCATCACGAGACAGGGTGGTGATGGCTACACCTTC.